This T cell receptor (beta chain) was sequenced in a study of OX40 agonist ivuxolimab in advanced cancers. Whole-study results and caveats: The study did not work out the antigen specificity of the expanded peripheral T cells.

Germline CDR1 reads MDHEN; CDR2 reads SYDVKM. The V gene end was trimmed by 6 bases and the J gene end by 7 bases; junction bases not matched to a gene: 4. This CDR3 is 12 amino acids long. Sequencing was performed with immunoSEQ multiplex PCR; in TCRdb, only in-frame clones are kept and a portion is missing. The profile covers around 47,000 clones, with 80% appearing a single time and roughly 4.1% taken by the ten largest. Sampling times: baseline, cycle 4 day 1, cycle 7 day 1. Turning to this clone: Its specificity is not known.

The rearrangement links TRBV28 to TRBJ2-7, with TRBD1 identical over 9 bases. Sequences were derived from CD4+ or CD8+ T cells sorted from blood, sampled in a trial of the OX40 agonist ivuxolimab. This receptor was obtained from an adult with an advanced solid tumor such as melanoma, head and neck, liver or kidney cancer. The CDR3 nucleotides read TGTGCCAGCAGCGACAGGGGGAAGGAGCAGTACTTC. It is translated as CASSDRGKEQYF.